Shown below are 20 T cell receptor beta chains from a single sample sequenced in a study of breast tumors, draining lymph nodes, adjacent tissues. From the multiplex PCR reads, TCRdb called clonotypes with MiXCR, one entry per CDR3 protein. Among about 180,000 distinct CDR3 sequences listed, roughly a third were seen once. Samples came from axillary lymph nodes draining the breast cancer. Sequences were obtained from axillary lymph node tissue. The receptors come from a female donor with breast cancer. Some clones in this sample may be carry-over from other donors' samples.

The chain uses TRBV3-1 and TRBJ2-2, with D possibly TRBD1 on 6 matching bases. This CDR3 has 15 amino acids. Between the trimmed V and J ends, which lost 0 bases and 6 bases, there was a span of 11 bases. Germline V gene data show CDR1 as LGHDT and CDR2 as YNNKEL (reference sequence). The CDR3 region is CASSQDPGGPGELFF. DNA for the CDR3: TGTGCCAGCAGCCAAGATCCTGGGGGCCCCGGGGAGCTGTTTTTT.

CDR3 sequence: CAWSVTGQGVWGNTIYF. The CDR3 nucleotides are TGTGCCTGGAGTGTAACGGGACAGGGTGTTTGGGGAAACACCATATATTTT. The chain has TRBV30 and TRBJ1-3; 9 bases agree with TRBD1. This CDR3 spans 17 amino acids. Trimming cost V 0 bases and J 4 bases; bases outside gene matches: 10. Germline V gene data show CDR1 as GTSNPN and CDR2 as SVGIG (reference sequence).

This clonotype was found many times. At one end the junction does not follow the germline gene, possibly because of a read error. This sequence joins TRBV7-7 and TRBJ2-5, with D possibly being TRBD1 (8 bases). CDR1 SSHAT and CDR2 FNYEAQ come from the germline V gene (reference sequence). CDR3 length: 17 residues. The CDR3 loop is CASSLGLPGQGGETQYF. DNA for the CDR3: TGTGCTAGCAGCTTAGGCCTACCCGGACAGGGAGGGGAGACCCAGTACTTC.

Ten or more counts support this clonotype. The chain is built from TRBV5-8 and TRBJ2-7; maybe TRBD2 (5 bases). V lost 3 bases to trimming and J lost 6 bases, with 13 bases between them. Germline V gives CDR1 SGHTS, CDR2 YDEGEE. CDR3 length: 13 amino acids. CDR3 DNA: TGTGCCAGCAGCTCTGAACGGGGTTTCGAGCAGTACTTC. Its translation: CASSSERGFEQYF.

This clonotype turned up a few times. This may be a read error, as it is one base from a much larger clone. The chain has TRBV11-2 and TRBJ1-3; D is undetermined. Germline V gives CDR1 SGHAT, CDR2 FQNNGV. The CDR3 contains 14 residues. The CDR3, as DNA: TGTGCCAGCAGCCGCCAGACCTCTGCAAACACCATATATTTT. Its translation is CASSRQTSANTIYF.

The CDR3 is CASEYEAGGTEAFF. For the CDR3, the DNA is TGTGCCAGCGAGTATGAGGCAGGGGGCACTGAAGCTTTCTTT. The chain has TRBV7-9 and TRBJ1-1, with 7 nucleotides matching TRBD1. The CDR3 consists of 14 residues. V lost 8 bases, J lost 4 bases, and 10 bases stayed unmatched. Per the germline V gene, CDR1 is SEHNR and CDR2 is FQNEAQ (reference sequence).

This clonotype has a count of ten or more. V usage is TRBV5-1 and J usage is TRBJ2-2; D remains unclear. CDR1 is SGHRS and CDR2 is YFSETQ in the germline V gene. Trimming took off 3 bases at V and 7 bases at J, with 13 bases between the two ends. The CDR3 is made up of 14 amino acids. This chain's CDR3 is CASSSVMQIGELFF. The CDR3 region has the DNA TGCGCCAGCAGCTCGGTGATGCAAATCGGGGAGCTGTTTTTT.

This clonotype showed up many times. This sequence joins TRBV20-1 and TRBJ1-3; D ambiguous. Germline assignment: CDR1 DFQATT and CDR2 SNEGSKA (reference sequence). This CDR3 has 16 residues. Trimming cost V 1 base and J 1 base, with 14 bases left between them. The CDR3 DNA follows: TGCAGTGCTAGAGGAGATCGCTCCTGGTCTGGAAACACCATATATTTT. As protein: CSARGDRSWSGNTIYF.

The rearrangement joins TRBV20-1 to TRBJ1-5, with TRBD1 identical over 9 bases. This CDR3 spans 17 amino acids. The germline V gene encodes CDR1 DFQATT and CDR2 SNEGSKA (reference sequence). Losses at the gene ends were 4 bases for V and 3 bases for J; bases not matched to a gene: 13. This chain's CDR3 is CSATGTGKSPFNQPQHF. The CDR3 bases are TGCAGTGCTACCGGGACAGGGAAGTCCCCATTCAATCAGCCCCAGCATTTT.

Notes on this clonotype: This may be a read error: a much more frequent sequence differs by one nucleotide. The rearrangement uses TRBV6-2 or TRBV6-3 and TRBJ1-5; D gene uncertain. The germline V gene encodes CDR1 MNHEY and CDR2 SVGEGT. The CDR3 consists of 11 residues. Trimming left V 5 bases short and J 6 bases short, with 5 bases between. This CDR3 reads CASSPGQPQHF. The CDR3 nucleotides read TGTGCCAGCAGTCCAGGTCAGCCCCAGCATTTT.

This clonotype was counted many times. The genes are TRBV6-2 or TRBV6-3 and TRBJ2-5; the D call may be TRBD1 or TRBD2 (5 bases each). Trimming pared 6 bases from V and 5 bases from J, leaving 28 bases between. The germline V gene encodes CDR1 MNHEY and CDR2 SVGEGT. The CDR3 spans 18 residues. The CDR3 loop reads CASRSSIVAGTAGETQYF. CDR3 in DNA: TGTGCCAGCAGATCGTCGATTGTGGCAGGGACGGCCGGGGAGACCCAGTACTTC.

In this sample, this clonotype turned up many times. The gene calls are TRBV12-3 or TRBV12-4 and TRBJ1-5; no clear D gene. V lost 5 bases to trimming and J lost 7 bases, with 12 bases between them. CDR3 size: 13 residues. CDR3 nucleotides: TGTGCCAGCAGTAGCCACGAGGCCCAGCCCCAGCATTTT. It is translated as CASSSHEAQPQHF.

This clonotype was counted ten times or more. This chain uses TRBV9 with TRBJ1-2; D is undetermined. This CDR3 region has 14 residues. The germline gives CDR1 SGDLS, CDR2 YYNGEE. The V and J ends lost 0 bases and 4 bases respectively, with 10 bases between them. The CDR3 DNA follows: TGTGCCAGCAGCGTAGGTACAGCTGCCTATGGCTACACCTTC. Translating it yields CASSVGTAAYGYTF.

This clonotype has at least ten counts. V and J are TRBV27 and TRBJ2-5; possible D gene TRBD2, 6 bases. Germline CDR1 reads MNHEY; CDR2 reads SMNVEV (reference sequence). This CDR3 contains 14 residues. With 8 bases removed from V and 2 bases from J, the gap between germline ends came to 15 bases. The CDR3 DNA sequence: TGTGCCAGCTCCGCCGGGGGAACTCAAGAGACCCAGTACTTC. Protein sequence: CASSAGGTQETQYF.

CDR3 loop: CASGPGAYGYTF. The CDR3 DNA reads TGTGCCAGCGGCCCCGGCGCGTACGGCTACACCTTC. V gene TRBV9 combines with J gene TRBJ1-2; D is unresolved. CDR1 and CDR2 (germline): SGDLS, YYNGEE. The CDR3 totals 12 residues. Trimming removed 7 bases from V and 8 bases from J, with 15 bases in between.

This clonotype has a count of ten or more. The rearrangement links TRBV20-1 to TRBJ1-2; D perhaps matches TRBD1 (6 bases). With 5 bases removed from V and 0 bases from J, the gap between germline ends came to 10 bases. CDR1 is DFQATT and CDR2 is SNEGSKA in the germline V gene (reference sequence). This CDR3 has 13 amino acids. The CDR3 loop is CSAPQGSNYGYTF. The CDR3 DNA is TGCAGTGCTCCACAGGGATCTAACTATGGCTACACCTTC.

Comment on this clonotype: A much larger clone differs from this one at a single base, so this may be a read error. The rearrangement links TRBV20-1 to TRBJ2-1, with D perhaps given as TRBD1 or TRBD2 (5 bases each). CDR3 length equals 12 residues. Germline V gene sequence: CDR1 DFQATT, CDR2 SNEGSKA (reference sequence). CDR3 bases: TGCAGTGCTGGGGCCGGGATCAATGAGCCGTTCTTC. Protein product: CSAGAGINEPFF.

This clonotype occurred a few times. This chain uses TRBV12-3 or TRBV12-4 with TRBJ1-1; no firm D call. This CDR3 has 15 residues. The ends were cut back, 5 bases at V and 0 bases at J, with 13 bases in the middle. The CDR3: CASSPTRQMNTEAFF. CDR3 DNA sequence: TGTGCCAGCAGTCCCACCAGGCAAATGAACACTGAAGCTTTCTTT.

The chain links TRBV15 to TRBJ1-6; D is perhaps TRBD1 (6 bases). Germline assignment: CDR1 LNHNV and CDR2 YYDKDF (reference sequence). The CDR3 is made up of 15 amino acids. Trimming removed 5 bases from V and 10 bases from J, with 18 bases in between. CDR3 in DNA: TGTGCCACCAGCCGTTTCGGACAGATGGGGTCACCCCTCCACTTT. It specifies CATSRFGQMGSPLHF.

The chain couples TRBV9 to TRBJ2-2; the match to TRBD2 covers 11 bases. The CDR3 loop spans 14 amino acids. Germline assignment: CDR1 SGDLS and CDR2 YYNGEE. Losses at the gene ends were 5 bases for V and 7 bases for J; bases not matched to a gene: 4. The CDR3 nucleotides are TGTGCCAGCAGTAGCGGGGGGGCAATCGGGGAGCTGTTTTTT. It yields the protein CASSSGGAIGELFF.